This T cell receptor (beta chain) appears in the sequencing data of a study of STAT5B mutations in CD4+ large granular lymphocyte leukemia. CDR3 length equals 15 residues. The V gene's germline CDR1 is SGHRS and CDR2 YFSETQ. V lost 6 bases and J lost 2, with 16 bases in between. Some clones are missing from TCRdb's copy, which holds only in-frame ones; the method was immunoSEQ multiplex PCR. The data contain 25,000 to 35,000 clones, under 85% of them singletons. The sequence was collected from a human donor in good health. This sequence joins TRBV5-1 and TRBJ2-3; D not certain. Sequenced material: CD4+ T cells from blood buffy coats. DNA for the CDR3: TGCGCCAGCAAAGGTTTAGAGCTTACCACAGATACGCAGTATTTT. It yields the protein CASKGLELTTDTQYF.